These 21 T cell receptor beta chains originate from one sample sequenced in a study of OX40 agonist ivuxolimab in advanced cancers. Libraries were prepared by immunoSEQ multiplex PCR; TCRdb keeps only in-frame clonotypes and omits some of them. The data hold 65,000 to 70,000 clones, with 80% to 95% observed a single time. The sequencing here drew on CD4+ or CD8+ T cells sorted from blood, taken in a trial of the OX40 agonist ivuxolimab. The receptors here all came from an adult with an advanced solid tumor such as melanoma, head and neck, liver or kidney cancer.

The V and J genes are TRBV18 and TRBJ1-2; no clear D. The CDR3 extends over 14 amino acids. Deletions cut 3 bases from V and 6 bases from J, with 14 bases between. CDR1 KGHSH and CDR2 LQKENI come from the germline V gene. CDR3 sequence: CASSPRKVGDGYTF. As DNA, the CDR3 is TGTGCCAGCTCACCCCGAAAGGTCGGGGATGGCTACACCTTC.

This clone was seen a single time. V and J are TRBV11-2 and TRBJ2-7; TRBD1 might be the D (6 bases). The germline V gene has CDR1 SGHAT and CDR2 FQNNGV. Trimming removed 5 bases at V and 3 bases at J, with 20 bases between. The CDR3 is 16 residues long. The CDR3 sequence is CASSARVGTNFYEQYF. Here the CDR3 DNA reads TGTGCCAGCAGCGCCCGCGTGGGGACAAACTTCTACGAGCAGTACTTC.

V usage is TRBV13 and J usage is TRBJ1-1; the D gene is possibly TRBD1 (5 bases). Germline values: CDR1 PRHDT, CDR2 FYEKMQ (reference sequence). Trimming stripped 6 bases from V and 6 bases from J, with 20 bases between. This CDR3 region has 15 residues. The CDR3 is CASSSKVAGGAEAFF. CDR3 sequence (DNA): TGTGCCAGCAGTTCTAAAGTCGCGGGGGGTGCTGAAGCTTTCTTT.

The rearrangement uses TRBV19 and TRBJ2-7; D might be TRBD1 (5 bases). Germline CDR1 reads LNHDA; CDR2 reads SQIVND (reference sequence). V shed 2 bases and J shed 2 bases, with 16 bases lying between them. CDR3 length equals 16 residues. The CDR3 loop reads CASSIRSAGKAYEQYF. The CDR3 DNA sequence: TGTGCCAGTAGTATAAGGAGCGCAGGGAAAGCCTACGAGCAGTACTTC.

The chain carries TRBV5-1 and TRBJ2-7, with 12 bases aligning to TRBD1. After removal of 4 bases from V and 6 bases from J, the junction contained 11 bases not matched to a gene. Germline V gene lookup returns CDR1 SGHRS and CDR2 YFSETQ. The CDR3 is made up of 16 amino acids. The CDR3 sequence: CASSPYPGQGASEQYF. The CDR3, as DNA: TGCGCCAGCAGCCCGTACCCGGGACAGGGGGCTAGCGAGCAGTACTTC.

V usage is TRBV5-5 and J usage is TRBJ1-1, with D uncertain. The CDR3 spans 12 residues. V gave up 4 bases and J gave up 4 bases, with 8 bases separating them. The germline V gene has CDR1 SGHKS and CDR2 YYEKEE (reference sequence). CDR3: CASSPEPTEAFF. Written as DNA, the CDR3 is TGTGCCAGCAGCCCAGAACCCACTGAAGCTTTCTTT.

The chain couples TRBV27 to TRBJ1-6, with 7 positions matching TRBD1. The V segment lost 5 bases and the J segment 9 bases; nucleotides outside the gene matches: 16. The CDR3 runs to 17 residues. Germline V gives CDR1 MNHEY, CDR2 SMNVEV (reference sequence). The CDR3 reads CASSLRTGREGGSPLHF. CDR3 coding DNA: TGTGCCAGCAGTCTACGGACAGGCCGGGAGGGAGGTTCACCCCTCCACTTT.

The rearrangement links TRBV19 to TRBJ1-5, with a tentative D call TRBD1 (6 bases). CDR1 is LNHDA and CDR2 is SQIVND in the germline V gene (reference sequence). Trimming removed 5 bases at V and 6 bases at J, with 17 bases between. The CDR3 loop spans 15 amino acids. The CDR3 DNA is TGTGCCAGTAGTTTTCGCGACAGGCTTATTCAGCCCCAGCATTTT. It specifies CASSFRDRLIQPQHF.

V usage is TRBV10-3 and J usage is TRBJ2-1; 9 nucleotides align to TRBD2. Germline V gene data show CDR1 as ENHRY and CDR2 as SYGVKD. V lost 10 bases and J lost 0; bases outside the gene matches: 13. The CDR3 is 17 residues long. The CDR3 DNA reads as TGTGCCACCTCCCGGGAGACTAGCGGAAACTCCTACAATGAGCAGTTCTTC. Amino acids: CATSRETSGNSYNEQFF.

V and J are TRBV18 and TRBJ1-1, with TRBD1 matching 7 bases. The CDR3 loop spans 15 amino acids. V shed 2 bases, J shed 4 bases, and the junction held 7 bases outside the gene matches. CDR1 KGHSH and CDR2 LQKENI come from the germline V gene. The CDR3 nucleotides are TGTGCCAGCTCACCAACGACAGGGAGGTCCACTGAAGCTTTCTTT. It translates to CASSPTTGRSTEAFF.

The chain combines TRBV7-9 with TRBJ1-2; 7 bases fit TRBD1. V shed 1 base, J shed 8 bases, and the junction held 1 base outside the gene matches. The CDR3 consists of 12 residues. Germline loops: CDR1 SEHNR, CDR2 FQNEAQ (reference sequence). CDR3 sequence (DNA): TGTGCCAGCAGCTTAGAACAGGGGGGCTACACCTTC. Encoded protein: CASSLEQGGYTF.

This clone was recorded many times. V and J are TRBV2 and TRBJ1-2; TRBD1 matches at 8 bases. The CDR3 spans 14 residues. CDR1 SNHLY and CDR2 FYNNEI come from the germline V gene. J was trimmed by 2 bases and V by 8 bases; bases with no gene match: 7. The CDR3 nucleotides read TGTGCCAGCCACAGGGCAGGGGGCAACTATGGCTACACCTTC. Protein product: CASHRAGGNYGYTF.

The V call is TRBV6-1, the J call TRBJ2-3; 9 positions agree with TRBD2. After removal of 4 bases from V and 0 bases from J, the junction contained 8 bases not matched to a gene. The CDR3 is 17 amino acids. From germline, CDR1 is MNHNS and CDR2 SASEGT. The DNA of the CDR3 is TGTGCCAGCAGTGCCTTAGTAGCGGGAGCAAGCACAGATACGCAGTATTTT. This sequence encodes CASSALVAGASTDTQYF.

The CDR3 is CASRKLEEMGNTIYF. The DNA of the CDR3 is TGTGCCAGCAGAAAACTGGAGGAGATGGGAAACACCATATATTTT. The chain links TRBV7-9 to TRBJ1-3; D unresolved. From germline, CDR1 is SEHNR and CDR2 FQNEAQ (reference sequence). Trimming stripped 6 bases from V and 4 bases from J, with 16 bases between. The CDR3 contains 15 residues.

The chain recombines TRBV6-1 with TRBJ1-1; D gene uncertain. CDR3 size: 12 residues. With 5 bases removed from V and 8 bases from J, the gap between germline ends came to 12 bases. Germline-derived CDR1 and CDR2 are MNHNS and SASEGT. CDR3 loop: CASSSALGEAFF. For the CDR3, the DNA is TGTGCCAGCAGTTCCGCCTTAGGGGAAGCTTTCTTT.

The chain carries TRBV19 and TRBJ2-1; the match to TRBD2 covers 9 bases. CDR3 size: 18 residues. V lost 3 bases, J lost 7 bases, and 16 bases stayed unmatched. Germline CDR1 LNHDA, CDR2 SQIVND (reference sequence). CDR3 sequence (DNA): TGTGCCAGTAGTATTGATAGCGGGAGAGCGGCGTTGTGGAATGAGCAGTTCTTC. Translation gives CASSIDSGRAALWNEQFF.

This chain connects TRBV19 to TRBJ2-4; 9 bases map to TRBD1. The length of the CDR3 is 13 residues. V gave up 7 bases and J gave up 10 bases; unmatched junction bases: 8. CDR1 is LNHDA, CDR2 SQIVND, per germline (reference sequence). The CDR3 here is CASNRGRSGIQYF. The CDR3 region has the DNA TGTGCCAGTAACAGGGGGCGGAGTGGTATTCAGTACTTC.

The J gene is TRBJ2-1, the V gene TRBV28, with TRBD2 matching 11 bases. Trimming took 2 bases from V and 2 from J; bases not matched to a gene: 8. CDR3 length equals 18 residues. Germline CDR1 and CDR2: MDHEN and SYDVKM. The CDR3 DNA reads as TGTGCCAGCAGTTTAGGCCCTCTAGCGGGAGGAACCTACAATGAGCAGTTCTTC. Translation gives CASSLGPLAGGTYNEQFF. Full variable domain (remainder filled in from reference TRBV28 and TRBJ2-1): DVKVTQSSRYLVKRTGEKVFLECVQDMDHENMFWYRQDPGLGLRLIYFSYDVKMKEKGDIPEGYSVSREKKERFSLILESASTNQTSMYLCASSLGPLAGGTYNEQFFGPGTRLTVL.

This chain links TRBV5-6 with TRBJ1-5; D is perhaps TRBD1 (5 bases). Germline V gene lookup returns CDR1 SGHDT and CDR2 YYEEEE. The CDR3 covers 16 residues. Trimming left V 4 bases short and J 3 bases short, with 17 bases between. CDR3 residues: CASSKGVLGDNQPQHF. CDR3 nucleotide sequence: TGTGCCAGCAGCAAAGGGGTTCTAGGCGACAATCAGCCCCAGCATTTT.

This chain's CDR3 is CASSPTNSYEQYF. DNA for the CDR3: TGTGCCAGCAGTCCCACTAACTCCTACGAGCAGTACTTC. This chain uses TRBV27 with TRBJ2-7; no definite D call. Germline V CDR1 and CDR2: MNHEY, SMNVEV (reference sequence). V dropped 5 bases and J dropped 0 bases, with 8 bases sitting between them. The CDR3 is made up of 13 amino acids.

The J gene is TRBJ2-2, the V gene TRBV21-1; the table's D call, TRBD2, has no DNA check behind it. TRBV21-1 is a pseudogene. The CDR3 totals 14 residues. In nucleotides, the CDR3 is TGTGCCAGCAGCCGGGAGGGCGGGAGGGCCGAGCTGTTTTTT. As protein: CASSREGGRAELFF.